This is a list of T cell receptor beta chains from one sample in a study of CD8+ T cells in alopecia areata. Only in-frame clones appear in the TCRdb table, and some are missing; sequencing was by immunoSEQ multiplex PCR. Among more than 110,000 clones listed, about 60% were seen once. Specimen: CD4+ T cells sorted from blood, collected at week 0. The receptor set was obtained from a human donor with alopecia areata. Both conserved end residues are part of each CDR3. Each record gives: J gene, D gene, V gene, clone size, CDR3 protein, CDR3 DNA. D genes are given only for firm matches. Clone size appears in some rows only: once, few, many, or a class for an expanded clone.

TRBJ1-1 | TRBD1 | TRBV4-1 | NA | CASSQDSLRTGGDPEAFF | TGCGCCAGCAGCCAAGACAGCCTCCGGACAGGGGGTGATCCTGAAGCTTTCTTT
TRBJ2-5 | NA | TRBV7-7 | few | CASTNAQGSQETQYF | TGTGCTAGCACCAACGCGCAGGGATCCCAAGAGACCCAGTACTTC
TRBJ1-1 | NA | TRBV7-3 | NA | CASTAIGGGTEAFF | TGTGCCAGCACTGCCATAGGGGGAGGGACTGAAGCTTTCTTT
TRBJ1-4 | NA | TRBV29-1 | NA | CSVGRNDNEKLFF | TGCAGCGTTGGACGGAACGATAATGAAAAACTGTTTTTT
TRBJ1-4 | NA | TRBV7-9 | NA | CASSPAYRNEKLFF | TGTGCCAGCAGCCCTGCTTATCGTAATGAAAAACTGTTTTTT
TRBJ2-1 | NA | TRBV18 | NA | CASSPLGIPRNREQFF | TGTGCCAGCTCACCACTGGGGATCCCGCGTAATCGTGAGCAGTTCTTC
TRBJ1-2 | NA | TRBV5-6 | few | CASSLAGYGYTF | TGTGCCAGCAGCTTGGCAGGGTATGGCTACACCTTC
TRBJ1-5 | NA | TRBV4-3 | once | CASSQDVMLGPQHF | TGCGCCAGCAGCCAAGATGTGATGTTGGGGCCCCAGCATTTT
TRBJ1-2 | NA | TRBV6-6 | NA | CASRPEVNYGYTF | TGTGCCAGCAGACCGGAGGTAAACTATGGCTACACCTTC
TRBJ2-1 | TRBD2 | TRBV4-2 | NA | CASSQESSGGGYNEQFF | TGTGCCAGCAGCCAAGAGTCTAGCGGGGGCGGGTACAATGAGCAGTTCTTC
TRBJ2-5 | NA | TRBV6-5 | NA | CASSYSRLGPRTQYF | TGTGCCAGCAGTTACTCCAGGCTGGGACCTCGGACCCAGTACTTC
TRBJ2-7 | TRBD2 | TRBV29-1 | NA | CSVEGGRAHSGGPRAYEQYF | TGCAGCGTTGAAGGTGGCAGGGCTCATAGCGGGGGCCCCAGGGCCTACGAGCAGTACTTC
TRBJ2-2 | NA | TRBV4-3 | few | CASSQNRDPRTGELFF | TGCGCCAGCAGCCAAAACCGGGACCCTCGCACCGGGGAGCTGTTTTTT
TRBJ2-5 | TRBD1 | TRBV5-4 | NA | CASSPGSSRQGETQYF | TGTGCCAGCAGCCCGGGGAGTTCCCGACAGGGAGAGACCCAGTACTTC
TRBJ2-3 | NA | TRBV7-2 | few | CASSLAQRSDTQYF | TGTGCCAGCAGCTTAGCCCAAAGGTCAGATACGCAGTATTTT
TRBJ2-1 | TRBD2 | TRBV2 | NA | CASSVGSGGAEQFF | TGTGCCAGCAGTGTTGGTAGCGGGGGGGCGGAGCAGTTCTTC
TRBJ2-3 | NA | TRBV10-3 | NA | CAISESPSAAQYF | TGTGCCATCAGTGAGTCGCCTAGCGCTGCGCAGTATTTT
TRBJ2-1 | NA | TRBV7-9 | NA | CASSPRGSSYNEQFF | TGTGCCAGCAGCCCGAGGGGGAGCTCCTACAATGAGCAGTTCTTC
TRBJ2-2 | NA | TRBV10-3 | few | CAISRDESGGELFF | TGTGCCATCAGCCGGGACGAGAGCGGCGGGGAGCTGTTTTTT
TRBJ2-5 | TRBD2 | TRBV19 | few | CASSLGGGAARETQYF | TGTGCCAGTAGTCTAGGCGGGGGGGCCGCGCGAGAGACCCAGTACTTC
TRBJ1-3 | NA | TRBV25-1 | NA | CASSDGRAGNTIYF | TGTGCCAGCAGTGATGGCAGGGCTGGAAACACCATATATTTT
TRBJ2-5 | NA | TRBV23-1 | few | CASSQSWPETQYF | TGCGCCAGCAGTCAATCGTGGCCAGAGACCCAGTACTTC
TRBJ2-5 | NA | TRBV27 | NA | CASSSPARETQYF | TGTGCCAGCAGTTCCCCAGCGCGAGAGACCCAGTACTTC
TRBJ1-2 | NA | TRBV11-2 | NA | CASSSIRQRGDYGYTF | TGTGCCAGCAGCTCCATTCGACAGCGGGGCGACTATGGCTACACCTTC
TRBJ1-2 | TRBD1 | TRBV15 | NA | CATSREGPEGARGLGYTF | TGTGCCACCAGCAGAGAGGGGCCCGAGGGGGCGCGGGGGCTCGGCTACACCTTC
TRBJ1-1 | NA | TRBV2 | few | CASSPRGNTEAFF | TGTGCCAGCAGCCCCCGAGGGAACACTGAAGCTTTCTTT
TRBJ1-6 | TRBD1 | TRBV5-4 | few | CASSLTGGAPYSPLHF | TGTGCCAGCAGCCTTACAGGGGGCGCCCCGTATTCACCCCTCCACTTT
TRBJ1-1 | NA | TRBV5-6 | NA | CASSQDWMNTEAFF | TGTGCCAGCAGCCAGGACTGGATGAACACTGAAGCTTTCTTT
TRBJ1-1 | NA | TRBV30 | NA | CAWSHMNTEAFF | TGTGCCTGGTCTCACATGAACACTGAAGCTTTCTTT
TRBJ2-1 | NA | TRBV7-2 | NA | CASSSNRLDNEQFF | TGTGCCAGCAGCTCCAACCGGCTAGATAATGAGCAGTTCTTC
TRBJ1-1 | NA | TRBV2 | NA | CATAGLKGREAFF | TGTGCCACAGCCGGGCTAAAGGGTCGGGAAGCTTTCTTT
TRBJ2-7 | NA | TRBV5-1 | NA | CASSLVEGGEQYF | TGCGCCAGCAGCTTGGTGGAGGGCGGCGAGCAGTACTTC
TRBJ2-5 | TRBD1 | TRBV7-7 | NA | CASSPGTGQGETQYF | TGTGCTAGCAGCCCGGGGACAGGGCAGGGAGAGACCCAGTACTTC
TRBJ2-6 | NA | TRBV5-6 | NA | CASRQKQSSSGANVLTF | TGTGCCAGCAGACAGAAACAGAGCAGCTCTGGGGCCAACGTCCTGACTTTC
TRBJ2-2 | NA | TRBV19 | NA | CASGVYSTGELFF | TGTGCCAGTGGGGTGTACAGCACCGGGGAGCTGTTTTTT
TRBJ1-1 | TRBD1 | TRBV5-1 | NA | CASSLTGGGGTEAFF | TGCGCCAGCAGCTTAACAGGGGGCGGAGGCACTGAAGCTTTCTTT
TRBJ1-5 | NA | TRBV2 | few | CASSDVSNQPQHF | TGTGCCAGCAGTGATGTCAGCAATCAGCCCCAGCATTTT
TRBJ2-7 | TRBD2 | TRBV2 | NA | CASALAGGTYEQYF | TGTGCCAGCGCACTAGCGGGGGGCACTTACGAGCAGTACTTC
TRBJ1-5 | NA | TRBV29-1 | few | CSAADAGQPQHF | TGCAGCGCTGCGGACGCCGGACAGCCCCAGCATTTT
TRBJ2-5 | NA | TRBV7-9 | NA | CAGLKSGGGETQYF | TGTGCCGGCCTTAAATCAGGTGGAGGTGAGACCCAGTACTTC
TRBJ2-7 | TRBD1 | TRBV2 | few | CASSGPDRDSYEQYF | TGTGCCAGCAGTGGGCCCGACAGGGACTCCTACGAGCAGTACTTC
TRBJ2-7 | NA | TRBV9 | NA | CASSSTGHSSYEQYF | TGTGCCAGCAGCTCGACGGGCCACTCCTCCTACGAGCAGTACTTC
TRBJ1-1 | NA | TRBV29-1 | NA | CSVLTHGGLNTEAFF | TGCAGCGTTTTAACCCACGGGGGCTTGAACACTGAAGCTTTCTTT
TRBJ1-1 | NA | TRBV5-1 | few | CASSPAATLNTEAFF | TGCGCCAGCAGCCCCGCGGCAACTTTAAACACTGAAGCTTTCTTT
TRBJ2-7 | NA | TRBV29-1 | NA | CSVETPRRGAYEQYF | TGCAGCGTTGAAACGCCCCGACGAGGGGCCTACGAGCAGTACTTC
TRBJ2-2 | NA | TRBV2 | NA | CASSEYSAGGELFF | TGTGCCAGCAGTGAATATTCGGCGGGCGGGGAGCTGTTTTTT
TRBJ2-7 | NA | TRBV29-1 | NA | CSVAVGLGYEQYF | TGCAGCGTTGCGGTAGGGCTTGGCTACGAGCAGTACTTC
TRBJ2-7 | NA | TRBV9 | NA | CASSVGVASSYEQYF | TGTGCCAGCAGCGTAGGGGTGGCAAGCTCCTACGAGCAGTACTTC
TRBJ1-5 | NA | TRBV2 | NA | CASTGIYSNQPQHF | TGTGCCAGCACGGGAATCTATAGCAATCAGCCCCAGCATTTT
TRBJ1-5 | TRBD1 | TRBV7-2 | NA | CASSTGQGRPQHF | TGTGCCAGCAGTACTGGACAGGGGAGGCCCCAGCATTTT
TRBJ2-3 | NA | TRBV30 | NA | CAWSRGRDLRFNTDTQYF | TGTGCCTGGAGTCGGGGCCGGGACCTACGCTTTAACACAGATACGCAGTATTTT